This T cell receptor beta chain was sequenced for a study of cytomegalovirus exposure and HLA in healthy donors. J lost 4 bases, V lost 3 bases, and 3 bases had no gene match. The germline gives CDR1 MNHNS, CDR2 SASEGT. The CDR3 has 14 amino acids. PCR was performed using 60 Vbeta and 13 Jbeta primers. Generated by immunoSEQ multiplex PCR, the TCRdb table keeps only in-frame clones and is missing some. The table has about 130,000 clones, 75% seen once. V and J are TRBV6-1 and TRBJ1-2, with 9 nucleotides matching TRBD1. Sequenced input: PBMCs. The clonotype was recovered from a man aged 25-45 years in good health and CMV-seronegative. CDR3 in amino acids: CASSEGQGGYGYTF. The CDR3, as DNA: TGTGCCAGCAGTGAGGGACAGGGAGGCTATGGCTACACCTTC.